The rows below give T cell receptor beta chains drawn from one sample of a study of monozygotic twins with inflammatory bowel disease. TCRdb reanalyzed the 5' RACE reads and collapses them to one entry per CDR3 protein, without DNA. Recorded for this sample: 200,000 to 250,000 distinct CDR3 sequences. Sequencing was performed on blood. The receptors stem from a human donor with ulcerative colitis or Crohn's disease, or a healthy co-twin of an affected twin (not recorded which). Both conserved end residues are part of each CDR3. Fields, in order: V gene, J gene, CDR3 protein.

v_call: TRBV5-1
j_call: TRBJ2-5
cdr3_aa: CASSVGEDNEPGETQYF

v_call: TRBV6-5
j_call: TRBJ1-3
cdr3_aa: CASSYSGGPGNTIYF

v_call: TRBV27
j_call: TRBJ2-2
cdr3_aa: CASSSGTGITGELFF

v_call: TRBV11-2
j_call: TRBJ1-1
cdr3_aa: CASSLVPVSTRLMNTEAFF

v_call: TRBV9
j_call: TRBJ2-3
cdr3_aa: CASSVVGGTDTQYF

v_call: TRBV7-2
j_call: TRBJ2-5
cdr3_aa: CASSLGLTGGETQYF

v_call: TRBV5-1
j_call: TRBJ2-5
cdr3_aa: CASSLSGGEQETQYF

v_call: TRBV29-1
j_call: TRBJ2-5
cdr3_aa: CSVSQVETQYF

v_call: TRBV14
j_call: TRBJ2-2
cdr3_aa: CASSGAEQTGELFF

v_call: TRBV7-2
j_call: TRBJ1-1
cdr3_aa: CASSLSTVNTEAFF

v_call: TRBV21-1
j_call: TRBJ1-1
cdr3_aa: CASSLHRQGLNTEAFF

v_call: TRBV19
j_call: TRBJ1-2
cdr3_aa: CASSSQGLGGYTF

v_call: TRBV20-1
j_call: TRBJ2-7
cdr3_aa: CSAREANPGAYEQYF

v_call: TRBV7-3
j_call: TRBJ1-1
cdr3_aa: CASSRQMRTEAFF

v_call: TRBV29-1
j_call: TRBJ2-1
cdr3_aa: CSAQKSSYNEQFF

v_call: TRBV9
j_call: TRBJ2-5
cdr3_aa: CASSVVASEGKETQYF

v_call: TRBV7-9
j_call: TRBJ1-6
cdr3_aa: CASSQDAIWDLHF

v_call: TRBV18
j_call: TRBJ2-7
cdr3_aa: CASSTSRLTGAYEQYF

v_call: TRBV5-1
j_call: TRBJ1-1
cdr3_aa: CASSPSQGASTEAFF

v_call: TRBV12-3/TRBV12-4
j_call: TRBJ1-1
cdr3_aa: CASTPGSSEAFF

v_call: TRBV11-2
j_call: TRBJ2-7
cdr3_aa: CASSLGGQYYEQYF

v_call: TRBV9
j_call: TRBJ2-7
cdr3_aa: CASSVAPLRFRYF

v_call: TRBV7-9
j_call: TRBJ1-2
cdr3_aa: CASSFQGAPIYGYTF

v_call: TRBV29-1
j_call: TRBJ2-7
cdr3_aa: CSVEDPTGQYF

v_call: TRBV4-2
j_call: TRBJ2-1
cdr3_aa: CASSQDAERGTYNEQFF

v_call: TRBV18
j_call: TRBJ1-1
cdr3_aa: CASSQETGPGDEAFF

v_call: TRBV5-1
j_call: TRBJ1-1
cdr3_aa: CASSLGQPAEAFF

v_call: TRBV30
j_call: TRBJ1-6
cdr3_aa: CAWSGGGYNSPLHF

v_call: TRBV29-1
j_call: TRBJ1-1
cdr3_aa: CSVRPLNTEAFF

v_call: TRBV27
j_call: TRBJ2-1
cdr3_aa: CATSTSYYNEQFF

v_call: TRBV7-9
j_call: TRBJ2-3
cdr3_aa: CASSPTGVGTDTLYF

v_call: TRBV6-1
j_call: TRBJ1-5
cdr3_aa: CASSRDRVGGQPQHF

v_call: TRBV6-5
j_call: TRBJ1-2
cdr3_aa: CASSYSVPRIYGYTF

v_call: TRBV6-5
j_call: TRBJ1-4
cdr3_aa: CASSLDRTSTNEKLFF

v_call: TRBV6-6
j_call: TRBJ1-3
cdr3_aa: CASRPGSSGNTIYF

v_call: TRBV18
j_call: TRBJ1-2
cdr3_aa: CASSADRDRTNYGYTF

v_call: TRBV5-1
j_call: TRBJ1-3
cdr3_aa: CASSWGPGHDSGNTIYF

v_call: TRBV4-1
j_call: TRBJ2-7
cdr3_aa: CASSLMDNAYEQYF

v_call: TRBV3-1
j_call: TRBJ2-6
cdr3_aa: CASSQAGYSGANVLTF

v_call: TRBV6-1
j_call: TRBJ2-7
cdr3_aa: CASSELGGDRFYEQYF

v_call: TRBV6-5
j_call: TRBJ1-1
cdr3_aa: CASSYSSGSTLNTEAFF

v_call: TRBV4-1
j_call: TRBJ2-3
cdr3_aa: CASSQDRGNLFTDTQYF

v_call: TRBV12-3/TRBV12-4
j_call: TRBJ2-1
cdr3_aa: CASSFSSWDEQFF